These 20 T cell receptor beta chains were all obtained from the same sample, sequenced in a study of T cells of healthy individuals. TCRdb ran MiXCR on the 5' RACE reads and lists one entry per CDR3 protein. Among 40,000 to 45,000 distinct CDR3 sequences, 4% to 5.5% were seen once, and the ten largest hold about 10%. These receptors were collected from a human donor in good health.

This clonotype has just one count. The rearrangement joins TRBV11-2 to TRBJ2-3, with TRBD2 identical over 10 bases. From germline, CDR1 is SGHAT and CDR2 FQNNGV. After removal of 1 base from V and 5 bases from J, the junction contained 3 bases not matched to a gene. The CDR3 is 15 amino acids. The CDR3 is CASSLVPSGRDTQYF. CDR3 bases: TGTGCCAGCAGCTTAGTGCCTAGCGGGAGAGATACGCAGTATTTT.

This clonotype was found many times. The rearrangement uses TRBV13 and TRBJ2-4; tentatively, D is TRBD1 (6 bases). With 0 bases removed from V and 3 bases from J, the gap between germline ends came to 12 bases. The CDR3 contains 16 residues. CDR1 is PRHDT, CDR2 FYEKMQ, per germline (reference sequence). CDR3 protein: CASSLGLTGGKNIQYF. CDR3 bases: TGTGCCAGCAGCTTAGGCCTGACAGGTGGCAAAAACATTCAGTACTTC.

This clonotype has a count of ten or more. The chain carries TRBV5-1 and TRBJ2-1, with D uncertain. The V gene lost 4 bases and the J gene lost 8 bases, with 7 bases spanning the gap. This CDR3 spans 11 amino acids. The germline V gene encodes CDR1 SGHRS and CDR2 YFSETQ. The CDR3 DNA is TGCGCCAGCAGCAGTCCCCATGAGCAGTTCTTC. Protein: CASSSPHEQFF.

This clonotype was counted at least ten times. V and J are TRBV4-2 and TRBJ1-2; a weak D match, TRBD1 (5 bases). This CDR3 spans 16 amino acids. Trimming left V 4 bases short and J 0 bases short, with 15 bases between. In germline, CDR1 is LGHNA, CDR2 YNFKEQ. The CDR3 loop is CASSLQGEGANYGYTF. The CDR3 bases are TGTGCCAGCAGCCTTCAGGGAGAAGGGGCTAACTATGGCTACACCTTC.

This clonotype occurred many times. The CDR3 here is CASSLGQGDYGYTF. For the CDR3, the DNA is TGCGCCAGCAGCTTGGGACAGGGTGACTATGGCTACACCTTC. This rearrangement joins TRBV5-1 to TRBJ1-2; 7 bases align to TRBD1. Trimming at V came to 0 bases and at J to 3 bases, leaving 2 bases not matched to a gene. This CDR3 spans 14 amino acids. Germline-derived CDR1 and CDR2 are SGHRS and YFSETQ.

This clonotype was observed a few times. The chain recombines TRBV6-1 with TRBJ2-3, with unresolved D. The V gene's germline CDR1 is MNHNS and CDR2 SASEGT. This CDR3 is built from 13 residues. V was clipped by 3 bases and J by 1 base, with 5 bases between them. The DNA for the CDR3 is TGTGCCAGCAGTGAGCACCGCACAGATACGCAGTATTTT. Its translation is CASSEHRTDTQYF.

This clonotype occurred many times. This chain uses TRBV9 with TRBJ2-1, with D maybe TRBD2 (6 bases). V lost 2 bases, J lost 0 bases, and 9 bases lay in between. This CDR3 spans 15 amino acids. Germline-derived CDR1 and CDR2 are SGDLS and YYNGEE. In DNA form, the CDR3 reads TGTGCCAGCAGCGTCGGGACTCCCTCCTACAATGAGCAGTTCTTC. Translating gives CASSVGTPSYNEQFF.

This clonotype was picked up many times. The rearrangement joins TRBV20-1 to TRBJ2-5, with D possibly being TRBD1 (6 bases). V gave up 7 bases and J gave up 2 bases, with 17 bases separating them. There are 14 residues in the CDR3. CDR1 and CDR2 (germline): DFQATT, SNEGSKA (reference sequence). Here the CDR3 reads CSVLTGIKQETQYF. The CDR3 DNA follows: TGCAGTGTCTTGACAGGAATAAAACAAGAGACCCAGTACTTC.

This clonotype was observed many times. V and J are TRBV10-3 and TRBJ2-3; 8 bases are a match to TRBD2. This CDR3 has 16 amino acids. V shed 3 bases, J shed 1 base, and the junction held 6 bases outside the gene matches. Germline V lookup: CDR1 ENHRY, CDR2 SYGVKD. This chain's CDR3 is CAISDPRRGGTDTQYF. As DNA, the CDR3 is TGTGCCATCAGTGACCCGCGGCGGGGGGGCACAGATACGCAGTATTTT.

The table lists this clonotype with many counts. The chain employs TRBV6-5 and TRBJ2-5; TRBD2 is a possible D gene (7 bases). Germline V gene data show CDR1 as MNHEY and CDR2 as SVGAGI. The CDR3 is 15 amino acids. Trimming shortened V by 5 bases and J by 5 bases, and 18 bases separated the two germline ends. This CDR3 reads CASSTDMEGGETQYF. DNA for the CDR3: TGTGCCAGCAGTACCGACATGGAGGGGGGGGAGACCCAGTACTTC.

This clonotype has ten or more counts. CDR3 protein: CASSPTVGADTQYF. In nucleotides, the CDR3 is TGTGCCAGCAGCCCTACCGTGGGGGCAGATACGCAGTATTTT. J is TRBJ2-3 and V is TRBV7-9; possibly TRBD1 or TRBD2 for D (5 bases each). Germline assignment: CDR1 SEHNR and CDR2 FQNEAQ (reference sequence). Trimming left V 5 bases short and J 4 bases short, with 13 bases between. This CDR3 is built from 14 residues.

The chain uses TRBV6-5 and TRBJ2-7; weak D call: TRBD2 (5 bases). The CDR3 runs 16 residues. Germline loops: CDR1 MNHEY, CDR2 SVGAGI. Trimming cost V 0 bases and J 7 bases, with 19 bases left between them. CDR3 amino acids: CASSYSSASGSEEQYF. CDR3 coding DNA: TGTGCCAGCAGTTACTCGTCAGCGTCGGGGTCTGAGGAGCAGTACTTC.

This clonotype was seen repeatedly, ten times or more. V usage is TRBV5-1 and J usage is TRBJ2-5; D remains unclear. Trimming took 0 bases from V and 1 from J, leaving 7 bases between them. The CDR3 spans 14 residues. The germline CDR1 and CDR2 sequences are SGHRS and YFSETQ. The CDR3 region is CASSLGAAQETQYF. The CDR3 nucleotides read TGCGCCAGCAGCTTGGGTGCGGCCCAAGAGACCCAGTACTTC. The full variable domain, rest sourced from reference TRBV5-1 and TRBJ2-5, is KAGVTQTPRYLIKTRGQQVTLSCSPISGHRSVSWYQQTPGQGLQFLFEYFSETQRNKGNFPGRFSGRQFSNSRSEMNVSTLELGDSALYLCASSLGAAQETQYFGPGTRLLVL.

This clonotype has ten or more counts. The CDR3 loop is CASSVEGDPRTDTQYF. As DNA, the CDR3 is TGTGCCAGCAGCGTAGAGGGGGATCCTCGCACAGATACGCAGTATTTT. The rearrangement uses TRBV9 and TRBJ2-3, with TRBD1 as a possible D gene (6 bases). Looked up from germline, CDR1 is SGDLS and CDR2 is YYNGEE. This CDR3 region has 16 residues. V was pared by 0 bases and J by 1 base, with 12 bases between.

The V call is TRBV19, the J call TRBJ1-6; 7 bases fit TRBD1. Trimming removed 4 bases from V and 7 bases from J; junction bases left unmatched: 4. There are 14 residues in the CDR3. Germline V gene sequence: CDR1 LNHDA, CDR2 SQIVND (reference sequence). In DNA form, the CDR3 reads TGTGCCAGTAGTACTCGACAGGGAAATTCACCCCTCCACTTT. Encoded protein: CASSTRQGNSPLHF.

This clonotype was counted many times. The chain recombines TRBV6-5 with TRBJ2-5; TRBD1 might be the D (6 bases). The length of the CDR3 is 16 residues. Germline CDR1 and CDR2: MNHEY and SVGAGI. Trimming stripped 6 bases from V and 5 bases from J, with 22 bases between. CDR3 in DNA: TGTGCCAGCAGCAACGCACCAACAGGGTTGGGGGAGACCCAGTACTTC. This translates into CASSNAPTGLGETQYF.

This clonotype has a count of ten or more. The gene calls are TRBV7-6 and TRBJ1-1; maybe TRBD1 (6 bases). CDR3 length equals 14 residues. CDR1 and CDR2 from the germline V gene are SGHVS and FNYEAQ. Between the trimmed V and J ends, which lost 0 bases and 4 bases, there was a span of 9 bases. CDR3 DNA sequence: TGTGCCAGCAGCTTAGCCTCCAGGGGCACTGAAGCTTTCTTT. The encoded protein is CASSLASRGTEAFF.

At least ten counts were recorded for this clonotype. This chain connects TRBV30 to TRBJ1-4, with D perhaps TRBD1 (5 bases). V lost 8 bases, J lost 10 bases, and 23 bases lay in between. The CDR3 covers 14 residues. Looked up from germline, CDR1 is GTSNPN and CDR2 is SVGIG (reference sequence). CDR3: CAGQPQGDYRKLFF. DNA of the CDR3: TGTGCCGGACAACCCCAGGGAGATTATCGAAAACTGTTTTTT.

This clonotype occurred many times. The chain combines TRBV7-2 with TRBJ1-1, with TRBD1 as a possible D gene (5 bases). This CDR3 is 13 amino acids long. V was pared by 4 bases and J by 5 bases, with 11 bases between. Per the germline V gene, CDR1 is SGHTA and CDR2 is FQGNSA. The CDR3 here is CASSWGGATEAFF. DNA of the CDR3: TGTGCCAGCAGCTGGGGGGGAGCGACTGAAGCTTTCTTT.

This clonotype was seen a handful of times. The gene calls are TRBV7-2 and TRBJ1-5; D not resolved. The CDR3 extends over 15 amino acids. Trimming took 3 bases from V and 9 from J, leaving 18 bases between them. Germline-derived CDR1 and CDR2 are SGHTA and FQGNSA. The DNA of the CDR3 is TGTGCCAGCAGCTTTAGCCGGCGGTCCGGCCGGCCCCAGCATTTT. This codes for CASSFSRRSGRPQHF.